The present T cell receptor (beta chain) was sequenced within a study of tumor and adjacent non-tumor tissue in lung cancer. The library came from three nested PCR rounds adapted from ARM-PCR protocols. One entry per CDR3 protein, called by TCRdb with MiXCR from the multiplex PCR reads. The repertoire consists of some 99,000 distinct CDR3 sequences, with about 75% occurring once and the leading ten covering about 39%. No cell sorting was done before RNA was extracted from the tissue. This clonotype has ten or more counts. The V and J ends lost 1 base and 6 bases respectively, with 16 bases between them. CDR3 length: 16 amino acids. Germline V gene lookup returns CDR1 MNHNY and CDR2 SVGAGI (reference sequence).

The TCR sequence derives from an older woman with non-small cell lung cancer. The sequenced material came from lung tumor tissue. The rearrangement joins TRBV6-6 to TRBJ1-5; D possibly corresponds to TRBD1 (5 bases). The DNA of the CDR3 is TGTGCCAGCAGTTACTTTGTTGGTTTAGACAGTCAGCCCCAGCATTTT. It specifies CASSYFVGLDSQPQHF.